The 20 T cell receptor beta chains below all came from one sample that was sequenced in a study of CD8+ T cells in alopecia areata. Sequencing relied on a cDNA template that was reverse transcribed from extracted RNA. Produced via immunoSEQ multiplex PCR; TCRdb's table is partial and in-frame only. Here the sample spans some 150,000 clones, roughly 58% being singletons. Specified treatment: oral pan-JAK inhibitor, 5-10 mg twice daily. The sample here was CD4+ T cells sorted from blood, taken at week 56, from a patient treated with tofacitinib. Every receptor here comes from a human donor with alopecia areata.

V and J are TRBV30 and TRBJ1-5, with D perhaps matching TRBD1 (5 bases). Trimming took off 1 base at V and 0 bases at J, with 13 bases between the two ends. The CDR3 runs 16 residues. Looked up from germline, CDR1 is GTSNPN and CDR2 is SVGIG (reference sequence). The chain's CDR3 is CAWSGSWGDSNQPQHF. In nucleotides, the CDR3 is TGTGCCTGGAGTGGCAGTTGGGGGGATAGCAATCAGCCCCAGCATTTT.

This clone was counted between two and nine times. The J gene is TRBJ2-5, the V gene TRBV5-1; 14 nucleotides agree with TRBD2. Germline values: CDR1 SGHRS, CDR2 YFSETQ. The CDR3 length is 18 residues. The junction had 11 bases not matched to a gene; V was cut back by 3 bases and J by 4 bases. The CDR3 sequence is CASSYGLAGGRFGETQYF. The CDR3 DNA reads as TGCGCCAGCAGCTACGGACTAGCGGGGGGAAGGTTCGGAGAGACCCAGTACTTC.

This clone was seen only once. The chain joins TRBV29-1 to TRBJ2-3, with TRBD2 matching 9 bases. Germline-derived CDR1 and CDR2 are SQVTM and ANQGSEA. The CDR3 length is 16 residues. V lost 2 bases to trimming and J lost 4 bases; unmatched junction nucleotides: 10. The CDR3 DNA follows: TGCAGCGTTGAAAAAACGCGGGGGGGCCTGGCAGATACGCAGTATTTT. This encodes CSVEKTRGGLADTQYF.

The V and J genes are TRBV11-1 and TRBJ2-7, with 7 bases lining up with TRBD2. Looked up from germline, CDR1 is SGHAT and CDR2 is FQDESV (reference sequence). V lost 5 bases to trimming and J lost 3 bases; unmatched junction nucleotides: 7. The CDR3 contains 14 residues. DNA of the CDR3: TGTGCCAGCAGCGTGGGAGGGGCACTCTACGAGCAGTACTTC. It specifies CASSVGGALYEQYF.

The chain employs TRBV10-3 and TRBJ2-3, with no clear D. V was pared by 6 bases and J by 5 bases, with 6 bases between. Germline values: CDR1 ENHRY, CDR2 SYGVKD. The CDR3 loop spans 11 amino acids. CDR3 DNA: TGTGCCATCAGCCCCAGAGATACGCAGTATTTT. Protein sequence: CAISPRDTQYF.

This clone has more than one count but fewer than ten. The V and J genes are TRBV7-9 and TRBJ2-5; possible D gene TRBD2, 5 bases. CDR3 length equals 14 residues. The germline V gene encodes CDR1 SEHNR and CDR2 FQNEAQ (reference sequence). The germline V and J ends were trimmed by 0 bases and 5 bases, with 10 bases remaining between them. CDR3 coding DNA: TGTGCCAGCAGCTTAGCTGCTAGCAAGGAGACCCAGTACTTC. Its protein is CASSLAASKETQYF.

This clone was recorded once. The sample carries other DNA sequences with the same CDR3. V is TRBV13 and J is TRBJ2-3; D not resolved. Trimming cost V 5 bases and J 3 bases, with 6 bases left between them. CDR3 length: 12 residues. CDR1 is PRHDT, CDR2 FYEKMQ, per germline (reference sequence). CDR3 region: CASSLRTDTQYF. DNA for the CDR3: TGTGCCAGCAGCCTAAGAACAGATACGCAGTATTTT.

This clone appeared a few times. The chain carries TRBV15 and TRBJ1-6; D gene unclear. The CDR3 has 16 residues. The V end lost 2 bases, the J end lost 7 bases, and 15 bases lay between the germline ends. Germline assignment: CDR1 LNHNV and CDR2 YYDKDF (reference sequence). The CDR3 is CATSRSLGYPNSPLHF. Here the CDR3 DNA reads TGTGCCACCAGCAGATCACTCGGATATCCCAATTCACCCCTCCACTTT.

There are a few counts of this clone. The V call is TRBV2, the J call TRBJ2-2; the D gene is possibly TRBD2 (6 bases). The CDR3 is made up of 16 amino acids. Germline V gene sequence: CDR1 SNHLY, CDR2 FYNNEI. Trimming cost V 3 bases and J 4 bases, with 15 bases left between them. In DNA form, the CDR3 reads TGTGCCAGCAGTGAGTTCGGAGGGGCAGGCACCGGGGAGCTGTTTTTT. It encodes CASSEFGGAGTGELFF.

The chain carries TRBV30 and TRBJ2-2, with 7 bases matching TRBD1. This CDR3 has 17 residues. The trim removed 4 bases at V and 3 bases at J, leaving 14 bases unmatched. Germline CDR1 and CDR2: GTSNPN and SVGIG (reference sequence). CDR3 nucleotides: TGTGCCTGGATTTTGGCAAACAGGGGTGCAGACACCGGGGAGCTGTTTTTT. Its protein product is CAWILANRGADTGELFF.

The chain recombines TRBV11-2 with TRBJ2-5, with TRBD2 identical over 10 bases. V lost 5 bases to trimming and J lost 5 bases; unmatched junction nucleotides: 11. The CDR3 consists of 16 residues. Per germline, CDR1 SGHAT and CDR2 FQNNGV. The DNA for the CDR3 is TGTGCCAGCAGCCCGAGGCTAGCGGGGGACCGGGAGACCCAGTACTTC. Amino acid sequence: CASSPRLAGDRETQYF.

The gene calls are TRBV11-2 and TRBJ1-1, with D possibly matching TRBD1 (5 bases). Trimming left V 5 bases short and J 4 bases short, with 11 bases between. The germline CDR1 and CDR2 sequences are SGHAT and FQNNGV. The CDR3 totals 13 residues. The CDR3 is CASSAPGGTEAFF. CDR3 nucleotides: TGTGCCAGCAGCGCCCCCGGGGGCACTGAAGCTTTCTTT.

This clone was observed a handful of times. The chain is built from TRBV29-1 and TRBJ2-1, with 12 nucleotides matching TRBD2. Unmatched junction bases numbered 4, after V lost 1 base and J lost 9 bases. This CDR3 contains 14 residues. Germline values: CDR1 SQVTM, CDR2 ANQGSEA. CDR3 in DNA: TGCAGCGTTGAAGTAACGACTAGCGGGGGTGAGCAGTTCTTC. Its translation: CSVEVTTSGGEQFF.

This chain links TRBV7-2 with TRBJ2-4; 8 bases map to TRBD2. Trimming removed 5 bases from V and 6 bases from J; junction bases left unmatched: 6. CDR1 SGHTA and CDR2 FQGNSA come from the germline V gene. The CDR3 consists of 14 residues. CDR3: CASSPHAGGNIQYF. CDR3 coding DNA: TGTGCCAGCAGCCCCCACGCGGGAGGAAACATTCAGTACTTC.

The chain recombines TRBV7-7 with TRBJ2-5, with D possibly matching TRBD1 (8 bases). The CDR3 contains 15 residues. Germline V gives CDR1 SSHAT, CDR2 FNYEAQ (reference sequence). Trimming removed 4 bases from V and 4 bases from J, with 16 bases in between. CDR3 amino acids: CASSSGTGGGETQYF. In DNA, the CDR3 is TGTGCCAGCAGCTCCGGGACAGGCGGGGGAGAGACCCAGTACTTC.

The table lists this clone with a few counts. The CDR3 is CASSAGGGQETQYF. In DNA form, the CDR3 reads TGTGCCAGCAGCGCCGGGGGTGGACAAGAGACCCAGTACTTC. The rearrangement links TRBV9 to TRBJ2-5; D is possibly TRBD2 (6 bases). Germline CDR1 is SGDLS and CDR2 is YYNGEE. The CDR3 runs to 14 residues. Trimming pared 3 bases from V and 2 bases from J, leaving 11 bases between.

The chain links TRBV30 to TRBJ2-7, with 7 nucleotides matching TRBD1. After removal of 2 bases from V and 9 bases from J, the junction contained 10 bases not matched to a gene. The CDR3 extends over 13 amino acids. Germline CDR1 GTSNPN, CDR2 SVGIG (reference sequence). The CDR3 DNA follows: TGTGCCTGGAGTCACAGGGGCGGAACGGGGCAGTACTTC. Translating it yields CAWSHRGGTGQYF. The full variable domain, completed using reference TRBV30 and TRBJ2-7, is SQTIHQWPATLVQPVGSPLSLECTVEGTSNPNLYWYRQAAGRGLQLLFYSVGIGQISSEVPQNLSASRPQDRQFILSSKKLLLSDSGFYLCAWSHRGGTGQYFGPGTRLTVT.

The CDR3 loop is CASSQDVPGNGSPLHF. The CDR3 DNA follows: TGTGCCAGCAGCCAAGACGTCCCAGGGAATGGCTCACCCCTCCACTTT. This chain uses TRBV4-2 with TRBJ1-6, with D maybe TRBD1 (5 bases). CDR1 and CDR2 from the germline V gene are LGHNA and YNFKEQ. V was pared by 0 bases and J by 10 bases, with 16 bases between. The CDR3 runs 16 residues.

The genes are TRBV5-6 and TRBJ1-2, with unresolved D. Trimming removed 7 bases at V and 8 bases at J, with 18 bases between. The CDR3 runs 13 residues. Germline V CDR1 and CDR2: SGHDT, YYEEEE. The CDR3 DNA sequence: TGTGCCAGCCGCCCCACTGGGCCCCAGGGCTACACCTTC. Translation: CASRPTGPQGYTF.

The CDR3 sequence: CASRRATSNQPQHF. CDR3 in DNA: TGTGCCAGCAGGAGGGCCACCAGCAATCAGCCCCAGCATTTT. The V call is TRBV28, the J call TRBJ1-5; D call uncertain. The CDR3 is 14 residues long. Germline loops: CDR1 MDHEN, CDR2 SYDVKM. Trimming left V 6 bases short and J 1 base short, with 10 bases between.